The 25 T cell receptor beta chains reported below all come from one sample, sequenced in a study of regulatory T cells in long-lasting Graves disease. Time point in this sample: newly diagnosed GD, antithyroid drugs for less than 3 months. The TCR library was prepared using RNA isolated from PBMCs. In building TCR beta libraries, iRepertoire HTBI primers were used together with Arm-PCR of CDR3 regions. TCRdb re-analysed the multiplex PCR reads in MiXCR, keeping a single row per CDR3 protein. The table includes hundreds of thousands of distinct CDR3 sequences, about 16% detected once. These same data were also listed under a study on T cells in Graves' hyperthyroidism and ophthalmopathy.

The specimen was peripheral blood mononuclear cells (PBMCs), collected at new diagnosis, from a patient treated with antithyroid drugs. The receptors were sampled from a woman aged 40 to 65 with Graves disease.

This clonotype was observed many times. The chain is built from TRBV6-5 and TRBJ1-2; TRBD1 matches at 8 bases. With V trimmed by 4 bases and J by 2 bases, 15 bases remained unmatched. Germline V gives CDR1 MNHEY, CDR2 SVGAGI. The CDR3 has 18 residues. This chain's CDR3 is CASSSDRAYIPSNYGYTF. For the CDR3, the DNA is TGTGCCAGCAGTTCGGACAGGGCCTACATACCATCCAACTATGGCTACACCTTC.

This clonotype was found many times. J is TRBJ1-1 and V is TRBV2; no clear D gene. Trimming removed 5 bases at V and 4 bases at J, with 14 bases between. The germline V gene has CDR1 SNHLY and CDR2 FYNNEI. The CDR3 runs to 14 residues. CDR3 loop: CASSRTQLGTEAFF. CDR3 nucleotides: TGTGCCAGCAGTCGAACCCAGCTGGGCACTGAAGCTTTCTTT.

Ten or more counts support this clonotype. The genes are TRBV9 and TRBJ1-2; D may be TRBD1 (6 bases). CDR1 and CDR2 (germline): SGDLS, YYNGEE. The length of the CDR3 is 17 residues. Trimming took 4 bases from V and 5 from J, leaving 24 bases between them. The CDR3 loop reads CASSPQMRGHSFYGYTF. The CDR3 DNA reads TGTGCCAGCAGCCCTCAAATGAGGGGACACTCTTTTTATGGCTACACCTTC.

This clonotype was detected only a few times. This chain joins TRBV18 and TRBJ1-5; possibly TRBD1 for D (5 bases). This CDR3 comprises 15 residues. Deletions cut 2 bases from V and 2 bases from J, with 10 bases between. Germline V gene data show CDR1 as KGHSH and CDR2 as LQKENI. The CDR3 is CASSPGAFGNQPQHF. The CDR3 bases are TGTGCCAGCTCACCAGGGGCGTTCGGCAATCAGCCCCAGCATTTT.

This clonotype was recorded at least ten times. This chain connects TRBV6-1 to TRBJ2-1; a weak D match, TRBD1 (5 bases). The CDR3 is 13 residues long. The V end lost 6 bases, the J end lost 5 bases, and 11 bases lay between the germline ends. Germline assignment: CDR1 MNHNS and CDR2 SASEGT. CDR3 in amino acids: CASRDMGNNEQFF. As DNA, the CDR3 is TGTGCCAGCAGGGACATGGGTAACAATGAGCAGTTCTTC.

This clonotype was seen at least ten times. This sequence joins TRBV27 and TRBJ2-3; D perhaps matches TRBD2 (5 bases). This CDR3 contains 12 residues. CDR1 is MNHEY and CDR2 is SMNVEV in the germline V gene (reference sequence). V was trimmed by 4 bases and J by 7 bases, leaving 9 bases between them. CDR3 nucleotide sequence: TGTGCCAGCAGTTCCGAGGGAAATACGCAGTATTTT. Protein sequence: CASSSEGNTQYF.

This sequence joins TRBV19 and TRBJ1-2; 7 nucleotides agree with TRBD1. The J segment lost 4 bases and the V segment lost 7 bases, leaving 9 bases of the junction unmatched. Germline values: CDR1 LNHDA, CDR2 SQIVND (reference sequence). The CDR3 sequence is 14 residues long. The CDR3 DNA reads TGTGCCAGTAACCCAGGGGGGGACTTCTATGGCTACACCTTC. Its translation is CASNPGGDFYGYTF.

V usage is TRBV19 and J usage is TRBJ1-5; the match to TRBD1 covers 10 bases. CDR1 LNHDA and CDR2 SQIVND come from the germline V gene (reference sequence). V dropped 6 bases and J dropped 5; count of bases not matched to a gene: 7. The CDR3 length is 15 residues. The DNA for the CDR3 is TGTGCCAGTAGACTCGGACAGGGGGTCTATCAGCCCCAGCATTTT. Translated: CASRLGQGVYQPQHF.

Details on this clonotype: This could be a read error, since a much larger clone is one nucleotide away. The chain joins TRBV5-4 to TRBJ2-1; TRBD1 matches at 7 bases. Germline V gene lookup returns CDR1 SGHNT and CDR2 YYREEE (reference sequence). The CDR3 has 14 residues. CDR3 in amino acids: CASSPGTAYYEQFF. CDR3 nucleotide sequence: TGCGCCAGCAGCCCTGGGACAGCCTACTACGAGCAGTTCTTC.

A note on this clonotype: This CDR3 is missing its conserved last phenylalanine or tryptophan, likely due to a read error. The V and J genes are TRBV5-1 and TRBJ2-1; 14 bases align to TRBD2. Per germline, CDR1 SGHRS and CDR2 YFSETQ. This CDR3 is 16 amino acids long. The ends lost 4 bases at V and 7 bases at J; junction bases unmatched: 7. The CDR3 sequence is CASSPTSGGARNEQFL. CDR3 nucleotides: TGCGCCAGCAGCCCGACTAGCGGGGGGGCCCGGAATGAGCAGTTCCTC.

This clonotype occurred many times. The chain employs TRBV7-8 and TRBJ1-2, with 8 positions matching TRBD1. Germline assignment: CDR1 SGHVS and CDR2 FQNEAQ. J was trimmed by 8 bases and V by 6 bases; bases with no gene match: 8. The CDR3 loop spans 13 amino acids. CDR3 in DNA: TGTGCCAGCAGTTCCCGGACAGGGCAGGGCTACACCTTC. This codes for CASSSRTGQGYTF.

A few counts support this clonotype. The chain employs TRBV10-3 and TRBJ2-7, with D unresolved. This CDR3 comprises 16 residues. V lost 0 bases and J 0 bases, leaving 12 bases between the germline ends. Germline V gives CDR1 ENHRY, CDR2 SYGVKD. The DNA for the CDR3 is TGTGCCATCAGTGAGTCGTTAACAGATTTCTCCTACGAGCAGTACTTC. As protein: CAISESLTDFSYEQYF.

The chain combines TRBV28 with TRBJ1-5; D call uncertain. Germline V gives CDR1 MDHEN, CDR2 SYDVKM. This CDR3 has 18 amino acids. V gave up 2 bases and J gave up 3 bases, with 20 bases separating them. The CDR3 region has the DNA TGTGCCAGCAGTTTAGTTGTACCCCACGACCCAAACAATCAGCCCCAGCATTTT. It specifies CASSLVVPHDPNNQPQHF.

Remarks on this clonotype: Relative to the germline gene, one junction end is altered; a read error may explain this. The rearrangement links TRBV7-9 to TRBJ2-1; D is unclear. The length of the CDR3 is 14 residues. The V gene's germline CDR1 is SEHNR and CDR2 FQNEAQ (reference sequence). The CDR3 reads CASSLMGSYSEQFF. The CDR3 DNA reads TGTGCCAGCAGCTTAATGGGTTCCTACAGTGAGCAGTTCTTC.

This clonotype was detected ten times or more. The V and J genes are TRBV6-1 and TRBJ1-4, with 8 bases lining up with TRBD1. The junction had 12 bases not matched to a gene; V was cut back by 5 bases and J by 1 base. This CDR3 spans 18 amino acids. Germline V gene sequence: CDR1 MNHNS, CDR2 SASEGT. Here the CDR3 reads CASSPTSTGVGTNEKLFF. The CDR3, as DNA: TGTGCCAGCAGTCCCACTTCGACAGGGGTTGGAACTAATGAAAAACTGTTTTTT.

The chain has TRBV19 and TRBJ1-5; 7 bases fit TRBD1. V shed 6 bases and J 1 base; nucleotides not matched to a gene: 6. The CDR3 is 15 amino acids. Germline V lookup: CDR1 LNHDA, CDR2 SQIVND (reference sequence). The CDR3 DNA reads as TGTGCCAGTAGAGACAGGGCCTGGAGCAATCAGCCCCAGCATTTT. It codes for CASRDRAWSNQPQHF.

This clonotype has at least ten counts. J is TRBJ1-2 and V is TRBV3-1; D call uncertain. V lost 5 bases and J lost 4, with 17 bases in between. The length of the CDR3 is 15 residues. CDR1 is LGHDT and CDR2 is YNNKEL in the germline V gene (reference sequence). This CDR3 is CASSTGLHSPYGYTF. CDR3 DNA sequence: TGTGCCAGCAGCACCGGGCTCCACAGCCCCTATGGCTACACCTTC.

This clonotype has ten or more counts. The rearrangement links TRBV7-2 to TRBJ2-3; D perhaps matches TRBD2 (6 bases). CDR1 is SGHTA and CDR2 is FQGNSA in the germline V gene. The CDR3 length is 15 residues. Trimming pared 10 bases from V and 1 base from J, leaving 18 bases between. The CDR3 DNA is TGTGCCATCAGAGCGGGCCCGGGCGGCACAGATACGCAGTATTTT. This codes for CAIRAGPGGTDTQYF. Full variable domain (missing parts from reference TRBV7-2 and TRBJ2-3): GAGVSQSPSNKVTEKGKDVELRCDPISGHTALYWYRQSLGQGLEFLIYFQGNSAPDKSGLPSDRFSAERTGGSVSTLTIQRTQQEDSAVYLCAIRAGPGGTDTQYFGPGTRLTVL.

This clonotype was detected a few times. The chain links TRBV9 to TRBJ1-5; D possibly corresponds to TRBD1 (6 bases). The CDR3 consists of 15 residues. Germline CDR1 SGDLS, CDR2 YYNGEE. Between the trimmed V and J ends, which lost 3 bases and 2 bases, there was a span of 12 bases. CDR3 nucleotide sequence: TGTGCCAGCAGCGAGGGAGGACAGCGCAATCAGCCCCAGCATTTT. Translating gives CASSEGGQRNQPQHF.

This clonotype was detected ten times or more. J is TRBJ2-5 and V is TRBV11-2, with no clear D. The germline V gene encodes CDR1 SGHAT and CDR2 FQNNGV. The CDR3 length is 13 residues. V was clipped by 1 base and J by 4 bases, with 7 bases between them. The CDR3 reads CASSLGFAETQYF. CDR3 DNA: TGTGCCAGCAGCTTAGGGTTTGCAGAGACCCAGTACTTC.

At least ten counts were recorded for this clonotype. The chain combines TRBV3-1 with TRBJ1-5; the D gene is possibly TRBD1 (6 bases). The germline V gene encodes CDR1 LGHDT and CDR2 YNNKEL (reference sequence). V shed 2 bases and J shed 7 bases, with 18 bases lying between them. The CDR3 is 16 amino acids. The CDR3 nucleotides are TGTGCCAGCAGCCAATCCACAGGGTTAGCGACGCAGCCCCAGCATTTT. Its translation: CASSQSTGLATQPQHF.

This clonotype was found many times. This chain links TRBV2 with TRBJ2-5, with D perhaps matching TRBD2 (5 bases). Looked up from germline, CDR1 is SNHLY and CDR2 is FYNNEI. This CDR3 has 13 residues. With 4 bases removed from V and 3 bases from J, the gap between germline ends came to 9 bases. DNA for the CDR3: TGTGCCAGCAGTGGTTGGCGGGAAGAGACCCAGTACTTC. Its protein product is CASSGWREETQYF.

This clonotype has ten or more counts. The V and J genes are TRBV30 and TRBJ1-5; D remains unclear. With 0 bases removed from V and 3 bases from J, the gap between germline ends came to 12 bases. CDR3 size: 15 residues. Germline CDR1 and CDR2: GTSNPN and SVGIG (reference sequence). The CDR3 sequence: CAWSVRGFDNQPQHF. The CDR3 nucleotides are TGTGCCTGGAGTGTCCGTGGGTTCGACAATCAGCCCCAGCATTTT.

The rearrangement links TRBV12-3 or TRBV12-4 to TRBJ2-4, with 7 bases aligning to TRBD1. The V gene end was trimmed by 4 bases and the J gene end by 4 bases; junction bases not matched to a gene: 4. This CDR3 region has 14 residues. CDR3 coding DNA: TGTGCCAGCAGTTCGGGACAGCAGAAAAACATTCAGTACTTC. Protein product: CASSSGQQKNIQYF.

J is TRBJ1-1 and V is TRBV7-9, with 8 positions matching TRBD1. V lost 6 bases, J lost 4 bases, and 7 bases stayed unmatched. The CDR3 length is 14 residues. Germline CDR1 and CDR2: SEHNR and FQNEAQ (reference sequence). CDR3 in amino acids: CASRIGQGPTEAFF. The DNA of the CDR3 is TGTGCCAGCAGGATCGGACAGGGCCCCACTGAAGCTTTCTTT. Looking up the rest from reference TRBV7-9 and TRBJ1-1 gives the full variable domain: DTGVSQNPRHKITKRGQNVTFRCDPISEHNRLYWYRQTLGQGPEFLTYFQNEAQLEKSRLLSDRFSAERPKGSFSTLEIQRTEQGDSAMYLCASRIGQGPTEAFFGQGTRLTVV.